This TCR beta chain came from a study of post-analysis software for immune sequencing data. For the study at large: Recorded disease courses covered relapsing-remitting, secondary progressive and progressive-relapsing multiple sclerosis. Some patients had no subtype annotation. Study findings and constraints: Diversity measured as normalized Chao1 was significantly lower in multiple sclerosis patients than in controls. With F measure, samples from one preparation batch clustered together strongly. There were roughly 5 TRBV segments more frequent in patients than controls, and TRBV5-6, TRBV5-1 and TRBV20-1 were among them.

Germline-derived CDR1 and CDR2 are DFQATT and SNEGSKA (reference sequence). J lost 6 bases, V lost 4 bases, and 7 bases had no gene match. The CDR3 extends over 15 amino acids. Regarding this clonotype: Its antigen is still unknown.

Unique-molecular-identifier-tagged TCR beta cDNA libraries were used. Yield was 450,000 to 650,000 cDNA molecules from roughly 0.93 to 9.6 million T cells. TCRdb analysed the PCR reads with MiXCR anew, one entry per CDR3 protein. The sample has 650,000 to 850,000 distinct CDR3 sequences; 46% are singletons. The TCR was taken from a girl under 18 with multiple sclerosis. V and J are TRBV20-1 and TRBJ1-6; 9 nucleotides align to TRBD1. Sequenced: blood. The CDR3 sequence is CSAKRLQGANSPLHF. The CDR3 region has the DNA TGCAGTGCTAAACGCCTACAGGGGGCTAATTCACCCCTCCACTTT.